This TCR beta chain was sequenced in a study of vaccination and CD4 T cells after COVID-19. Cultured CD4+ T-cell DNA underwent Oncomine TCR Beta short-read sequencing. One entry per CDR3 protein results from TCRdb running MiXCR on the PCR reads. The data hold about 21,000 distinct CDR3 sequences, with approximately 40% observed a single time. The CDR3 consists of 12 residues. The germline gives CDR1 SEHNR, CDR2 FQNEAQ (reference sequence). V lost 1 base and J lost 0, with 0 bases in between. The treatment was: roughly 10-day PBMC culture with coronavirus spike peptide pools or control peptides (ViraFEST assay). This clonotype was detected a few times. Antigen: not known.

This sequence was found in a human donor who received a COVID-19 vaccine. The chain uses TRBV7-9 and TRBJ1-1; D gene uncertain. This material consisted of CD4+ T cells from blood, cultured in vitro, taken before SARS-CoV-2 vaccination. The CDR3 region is CASSLVNTEAFF. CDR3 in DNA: TGTGCCAGCAGCTTAGTGAACACTGAAGCTTTCTTT.